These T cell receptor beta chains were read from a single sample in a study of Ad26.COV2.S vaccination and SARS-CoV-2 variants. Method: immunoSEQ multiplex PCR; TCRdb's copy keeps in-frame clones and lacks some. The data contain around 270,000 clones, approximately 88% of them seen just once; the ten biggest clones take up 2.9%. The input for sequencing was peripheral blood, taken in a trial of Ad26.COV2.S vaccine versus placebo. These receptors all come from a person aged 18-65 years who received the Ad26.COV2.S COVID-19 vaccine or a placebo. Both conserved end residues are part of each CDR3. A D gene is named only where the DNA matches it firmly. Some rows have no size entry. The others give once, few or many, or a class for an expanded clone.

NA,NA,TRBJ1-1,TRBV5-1,TGCGCCAGCAGCTTGGGGGGTAGGGGGACGAACACTGAAGCTTTCTTT,CASSLGGRGTNTEAFF
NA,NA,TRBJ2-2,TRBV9,TGTGCCAGCAGCGATAGCGACACCGGGGAGCTGTTTTTT,CASSDSDTGELFF
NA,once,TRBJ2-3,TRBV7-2,TGTGCCAGCAGGGTTCGGGGAAGGGATACGCAGTATTTT,CASRVRGRDTQYF
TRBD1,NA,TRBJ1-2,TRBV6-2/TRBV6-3,TGTGCCAGCAGTTACCCTCTCCAGGGGGCGGCGTTCTATGGCTACACCTTC,CASSYPLQGAAFYGYTF
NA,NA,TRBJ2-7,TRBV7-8,TGTGCCAGTGCAGACGTGGATACCTACGAGCAGTACTTC,CASADVDTYEQYF
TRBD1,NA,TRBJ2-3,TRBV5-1,TGCGCCAGCAGGGGGACAGGGGCCCCAGATACGCAGTATTTT,CASRGTGAPDTQYF
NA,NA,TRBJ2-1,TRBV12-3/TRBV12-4,TGTGCCAGCAGTTTAGGGCAGCACAATGAGCAGTTCTTC,CASSLGQHNEQFF
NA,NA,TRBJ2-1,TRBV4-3,TGCGCCAGCAGCCAAGATAGTTCGGATGAGCAGTTCTTC,CASSQDSSDEQFF
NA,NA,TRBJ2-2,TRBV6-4,TGTGCCACCCCGGACTCCACTCCGGGGGAGCTGTTTTTT,CATPDSTPGELFF
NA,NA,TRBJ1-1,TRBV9,TGTGCCAGCAGCGTGGGCCCGGGCAAAACTGAAGCTTTCTTT,CASSVGPGKTEAFF
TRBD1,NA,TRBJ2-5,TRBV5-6,TGTGCCAGCAGCTCTATAGGGACAGGGGGCGTAAAGACCCAGTACTTC,CASSSIGTGGVKTQYF
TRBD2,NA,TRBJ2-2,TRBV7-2,TGTGCCAGCAGCCCTGGGACTATAAGCACCGGGGAGCTGTTTTTT,CASSPGTISTGELFF
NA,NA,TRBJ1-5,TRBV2,TGTGCCAGCACCTTATATAGCAATCAGCCCCAGCATTTT,CASTLYSNQPQHF
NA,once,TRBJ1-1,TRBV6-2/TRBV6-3,TGTGCCAGCAGCCGAGGGTACTCTGAAGCTTTCTTT,CASSRGYSEAFF
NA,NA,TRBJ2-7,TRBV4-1,TGCGCCAGCAGCCAAGATCAGGGCAGGTCCTACGAGCAGTACTTC,CASSQDQGRSYEQYF
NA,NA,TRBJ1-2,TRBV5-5,TGTGCCAGCAGCTTGGGCGGGGATAACTATGGCTACACCTTC,CASSLGGDNYGYTF
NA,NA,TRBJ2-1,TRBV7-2,TGTGCCAGCAGCTTAGAAGTGGGGCACTATGAGGGTGAGCAGTTCTTC,CASSLEVGHYEGEQFF
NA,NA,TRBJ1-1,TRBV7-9,TGTGCCAGCGCTCGAGGAGACAGGCGGAACACTGAAGCTTTCTTT,CASARGDRRNTEAFF
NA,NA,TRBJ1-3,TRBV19,TGTGCCAGTAGTATAATGCAGGGCGGATCTGGAAACACCATATATTTT,CASSIMQGGSGNTIYF
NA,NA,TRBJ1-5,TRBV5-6,TGTGCCAGCAGCTTGTACCGACATAGCAATCAGCCCCAGCATTTT,CASSLYRHSNQPQHF
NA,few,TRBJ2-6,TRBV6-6,TGTGCCAGCAGCCCGGACGGCTCTGGGGCCAACGTCCTGACTTTC,CASSPDGSGANVLTF
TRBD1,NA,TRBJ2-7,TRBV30,TGTGCCTGGAGCCGAGTTGACAGGGAGCAGAAGGAGCAGTACTTC,CAWSRVDREQKEQYF
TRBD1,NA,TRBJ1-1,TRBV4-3,TGCGCCAGCAGCCCTCAGGGGGGGAACACTGAAGCTTTCTTT,CASSPQGGNTEAFF
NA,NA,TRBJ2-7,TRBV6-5,TGTGCCAGCAGTTACTCTCAGGGGAGCTACGAGCAGTACTTC,CASSYSQGSYEQYF
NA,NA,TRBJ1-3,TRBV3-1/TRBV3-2,TGTGCCAGCAGCCCTACGACAGTACCTATCTCTGGAAACACCATATATTTT,CASSPTTVPISGNTIYF
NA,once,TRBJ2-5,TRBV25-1,TGTGCCAGCACGCGAAGGGACGAGGAGACCCAGTACTTC,CASTRRDEETQYF
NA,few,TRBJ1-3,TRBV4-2,TGTGCCAGCGAACCGAAGACACGTACTCTGGGAAACACCATATATTTT,CASEPKTRTLGNTIYF
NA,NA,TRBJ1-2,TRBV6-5,TGTGCCAGCAGTTATAAGGTCGCAGGTGGAGGCTATGGCTACACCTTC,CASSYKVAGGGYGYTF
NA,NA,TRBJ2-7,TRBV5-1,TGCGCCAGCAGCTACTCGAGCTCCTACGAGCAGTACTTC,CASSYSSSYEQYF
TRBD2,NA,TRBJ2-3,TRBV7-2,TGTGCCAGCAGCTTAGGCGGGAGAACAGATACGCAGTATTTT,CASSLGGRTDTQYF
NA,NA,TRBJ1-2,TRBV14,TGTGCCAGCAGCCCCGTATCTAGAGGTTATGGCTACACCTTC,CASSPVSRGYGYTF
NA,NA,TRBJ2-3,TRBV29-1,TGCAGCGTTGATGGGAGCACAGATACGCAGTATTTT,CSVDGSTDTQYF
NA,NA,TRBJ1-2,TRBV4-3,TGCGCCAGCAGCCCGCGGGGGGCAGCTCTAGGTAGCTATGGCTACACCTTC,CASSPRGAALGSYGYTF
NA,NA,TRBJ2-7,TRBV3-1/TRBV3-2,TGTGCCACCCGGAATGAGGGATCCTACGAGCAGTACTTC,CATRNEGSYEQYF
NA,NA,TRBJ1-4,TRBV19,TGTGCCAGTATAGGAGAAGCAACTAATGAAAAACTGTTTTTT,CASIGEATNEKLFF
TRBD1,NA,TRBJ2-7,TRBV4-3,TGCGCCAGCAGCCACGGACAGGGGGCCTACGAGCAGTACTTC,CASSHGQGAYEQYF
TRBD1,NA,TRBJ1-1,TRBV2,TGTGCCAGCAGGGGACAGTTGAACACTGAAGCTTTCTTT,CASRGQLNTEAFF
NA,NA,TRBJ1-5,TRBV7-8,TGTGCCAGCAGCCACAAGAAGAGCAATCAGCCCCAGCATTTT,CASSHKKSNQPQHF
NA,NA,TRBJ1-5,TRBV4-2,TGTGCCAGCAGCTCGGGCCTGCAGCCCCAGCATTTT,CASSSGLQPQHF
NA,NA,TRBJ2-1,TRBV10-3,TGTGCCATCAGTGATCAGGGCTATGAGCAGTTCTTC,CAISDQGYEQFF
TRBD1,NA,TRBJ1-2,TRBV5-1,TGCGCCAGTCGGGACAGTTGGCCTGGGAACTATGGCTACACCTTC,CASRDSWPGNYGYTF
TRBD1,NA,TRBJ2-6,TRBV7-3,TGTGCCAGCAGACCAGGGGGCGCTGGGGCCAACGTCCTGACTTTC,CASRPGGAGANVLTF
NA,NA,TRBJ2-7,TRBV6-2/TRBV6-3,TGTGCCAGCAGTTTAGCCTCCCCTCGGAGCTCCTACGAGCAGTACTTC,CASSLASPRSSYEQYF
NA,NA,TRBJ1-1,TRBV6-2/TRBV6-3,TGTGCCAGCAGTTATACGTCGGTAGGCACTGAAGCTTTCTTT,CASSYTSVGTEAFF
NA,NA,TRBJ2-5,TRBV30,TGTGCCTGGAGTCCGGGGCCGGAGACCCAGTACTTC,CAWSPGPETQYF
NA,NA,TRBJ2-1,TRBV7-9,TGTGCCAGCAGCCTAGAGCTGGGTGAGCAGTTCTTC,CASSLELGEQFF
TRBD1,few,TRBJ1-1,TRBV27,TGTGCCAGCAGGGAACGGGACAGGGTGAAGGACACTGAAGCTTTCTTT,CASRERDRVKDTEAFF
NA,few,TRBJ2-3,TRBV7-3,TGTGCCAGCAGCCCTCGCGGCGGCGTTCAAACGAATACGCAGTATTTT,CASSPRGGVQTNTQYF
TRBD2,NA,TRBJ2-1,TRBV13,TGTGCCAGCAGCTCCTTCCTCCCTTTAGCGGGGGGGAGTTACAATGAGCAGTTCTTC,CASSSFLPLAGGSYNEQFF
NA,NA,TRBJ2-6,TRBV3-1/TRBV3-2,TGTGCCAGCAGCCAAGATCCTGGGGCCAACGTCCTGACTTTC,CASSQDPGANVLTF
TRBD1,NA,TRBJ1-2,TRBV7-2,TGTGCCAGCAGCTTACTAGCAGGGGGCTATGGCTACACCTTC,CASSLLAGGYGYTF
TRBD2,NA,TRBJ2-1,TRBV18,TGTGCCAGCTCCTTAGCGGGGACCTACAATGAGCAGTTCTTC,CASSLAGTYNEQFF
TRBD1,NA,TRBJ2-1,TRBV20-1,TGCAGTGCGAGTCGGACAGGGCGGGGCTACAATGAGCAGTTCTTC,CSASRTGRGYNEQFF
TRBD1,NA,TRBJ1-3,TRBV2,TGTGCCAGCAGTAAGGGGGCGCGAGGAAACACCATATATTTT,CASSKGARGNTIYF
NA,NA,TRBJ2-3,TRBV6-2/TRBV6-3,TGTGCCAGCAGTCCAGACTGGATTAGCACAGATACGCAGTATTTT,CASSPDWISTDTQYF
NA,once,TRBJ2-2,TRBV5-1,TGCGCCAGCAGCTTACAAGCGGCGAACACCGGGGAGCTGTTTTTT,CASSLQAANTGELFF